Listed here are 8 T cell receptor beta chains from one sample, sequenced in a study of T cell responses to AZD1222 COVID-19 vaccine. The data were produced by immunoSEQ multiplex PCR, yet TCRdb's version contains in-frame clones alone and is incomplete. The sample carries 70,000 or so clones, approximately 80% recorded once. The sequencing here drew on peripheral blood, taken on day 0 of AZD1222 vaccination. All receptors come from an adult in good health.

The rearrangement links TRBV6-6 to TRBJ1-2, with 8 bases fitting TRBD1. J lost 4 bases, V lost 2 bases, and 6 bases had no gene match. Looked up from germline, CDR1 is MNHNY and CDR2 is SVGAGI (reference sequence). The CDR3 sequence is 15 residues long. The DNA of the CDR3 is TGTGCCAGCAGTTACGGCGGACAGGGACTCTATGGCTACACCTTC. It specifies CASSYGGQGLYGYTF.

The rearrangement links TRBV3-1 (or the pseudogene TRBV3-2) to TRBJ2-5, with 10 bases that match TRBD2. The CDR3 is 20 residues long. CDR1 is LGHDT, CDR2 YNNKEL, per germline (reference sequence). The V gene end was trimmed by 0 bases and the J gene end by 1 base; junction bases not matched to a gene: 14. The CDR3 region has the DNA TGTGCCAGCAGCCAAGATCTAGGCCTAGCGGGGGCGAAGCCCCAAGAGACCCAGTACTTC. It specifies CASSQDLGLAGAKPQETQYF.

This clone was counted once. The rearrangement links TRBV12-3 or TRBV12-4 to TRBJ2-5; D perhaps matches TRBD1 (5 bases). V was cut by 5 bases and J by 3 bases, with 10 bases left in between. The CDR3 covers 13 residues. CDR3 residues: CASSLLTEETQYF. In nucleotides, the CDR3 is TGTGCCAGCAGTCTACTGACAGAAGAGACCCAGTACTTC.

V usage is TRBV7-2 and J usage is TRBJ1-3; D is unresolved. Germline CDR1 reads SGHTA; CDR2 reads FQGNSA. Between the trimmed V and J ends, which lost 1 base and 3 bases, there was a span of 13 bases. The CDR3 is 16 amino acids. CDR3 sequence (DNA): TGTGCCAGCAGCTTAGTCTCCAGCGATGTTGGAAACACCATATATTTT. This sequence encodes CASSLVSSDVGNTIYF.

The chain carries TRBV25-1 and TRBJ2-2, with D possibly being TRBD1 or TRBD2 (6 bases each). Germline CDR1 and CDR2: MGHDK and SYGVNS. CDR3 length: 16 amino acids. Trimming took off 3 bases at V and 4 bases at J, with 15 bases between the two ends. The CDR3 reads CASSDKGGKGTGELFF. The CDR3 DNA reads TGTGCCAGCAGTGATAAGGGGGGCAAGGGCACCGGGGAGCTGTTTTTT. Together with reference TRBV25-1 and TRBJ2-2, the CDR3 gives the full variable domain: EADIYQTPRYLVIGTGKKITLECSQTMGHDKMYWYQQDPGMELHLIHYSYGVNSTEKGDLSSESTVSRIRTEHFPLTLESARPSHTSQYLCASSDKGGKGTGELFFGEGSRLTVL.

The gene calls are TRBV10-3 and TRBJ2-1; 9 bases align to TRBD2. Germline lookup yields CDR1 ENHRY and CDR2 SYGVKD. This CDR3 comprises 21 residues. J was trimmed by 1 base and V by 3 bases; bases with no gene match: 19. The CDR3 loop is CAISDKVTAKNSGGSYNEQFF. As DNA, the CDR3 is TGTGCCATCAGTGATAAAGTGACCGCCAAGAATAGCGGGGGTTCCTACAATGAGCAGTTCTTC.

The rearrangement links TRBV7-2 to TRBJ2-5; D is tentatively TRBD1 or TRBD2 (5 bases each). This CDR3 has 12 amino acids. Germline CDR1 SGHTA, CDR2 FQGNSA. V dropped 4 bases and J dropped 5 bases, with 8 bases sitting between them. This chain's CDR3 is CASSSEGETQYF. The CDR3 nucleotides read TGTGCCAGCAGCTCCGAGGGGGAGACCCAGTACTTC.

V usage is TRBV6-5 and J usage is TRBJ2-3; D gene uncertain. Trimming left V 7 bases short and J 1 base short, with 9 bases between. The CDR3 runs 13 residues. Germline assignment: CDR1 MNHEY and CDR2 SVGAGI. The CDR3 nucleotides are TGTGCCAGCACGGGCCTGGGCACAGATACGCAGTATTTT. Residues: CASTGLGTDTQYF.